The clone carrying this TCR beta chain was seen a handful of times. Authors' analysis steps: Using reference gene primer amplification, nucleated cell counts were estimated. TCRdb keeps only in-frame clones here, not all; method: immunoSEQ multiplex PCR. That table furnishes V, J and clone size, whereas the DNA furnished D and trimming. The sample shows more than 250,000 clones, approximately 80% of them seen only once. These data are taken from a study of blood T cell repertoires in COVID-19. On the study more broadly: COVID-19 samples, acute and convalescent, were from the United States, Italy and Spain.

Germline-derived CDR1 and CDR2 are LGHDT and YNNKEL (reference sequence). The length of the CDR3 is 13 residues. V shed 4 bases, J shed 4 bases, and the junction held 1 base outside the gene matches. Sequencing used peripheral blood. The TCR originated in a human donor in a cohort sampled during active COVID-19. The J gene is TRBJ1-5, the V gene TRBV3-1 (or the pseudogene TRBV3-2); 7 nucleotides match TRBD1. CDR3 in amino acids: CASSRGQNQPQHF. The CDR3 DNA follows: TGTGCCAGCAGCCGGGGACAGAATCAGCCCCAGCATTTT.